Reported below is one TCR beta chain. Its antigen is as yet unknown. This entry belongs to a study of post-analysis software for immune sequencing data. Study-level background: Relapsing-remitting, secondary progressive and progressive-relapsing forms made up the multiple sclerosis disease courses. Study-wide points: For normalized Chao1 diversity, multiple sclerosis patients scored significantly lower than controls did. Analysis by F measure revealed that same-batch samples clustered strongly together. Controls had lower frequencies than patients of about five TRBV segments, which included TRBV5-6, TRBV5-1 and TRBV20-1.

Unique molecular identifiers were present in the TCR beta cDNA libraries. When about 1 to 11 million T cells were used, they gave about 540,000 cDNA molecules. TCRdb re-called the PCR reads through MiXCR, storing one row per CDR3 protein. This sample has about 770,000 distinct CDR3 sequences; about 43% occur once, and the top ten carry roughly 4.5%. V was cut by 7 bases and J by 1 base, with 13 bases left in between. The CDR3 length is 13 residues. Looked up from germline, CDR1 is DFQATT and CDR2 is SNEGSKA (reference sequence). The sample comprised blood. This TCR was recovered from a girl aged 5-17 years with multiple sclerosis. This chain connects TRBV20-1 to TRBJ1-1; D gene uncertain. The CDR3 loop is CSVPIAGNTEAFF. For the CDR3, the DNA is TGCAGTGTTCCGATTGCGGGGAACACTGAAGCTTTCTTT.